This T cell receptor beta chain appears in the sequencing data of a study of regulatory T cells in long-lasting Graves disease. Study results and limitations: Patients with persistent disease showed a bias toward TRBV28, TRBJ1-2 and TRBJ2-5.

Time point here: persistent/refractory GD, antithyroid drugs over 5 years with positive TRAb. Making the TCR library involved RNA that had been extracted from PBMCs. V lost 8 bases, J lost 6 bases, and 8 bases stayed unmatched. The CDR3 sequence is 13 residues long. Germline CDR1 MNHNS, CDR2 SASEGT. With iRepertoire HTBI primers and Arm-PCR of CDR3 regions, TCR beta libraries were built. Original methodology: Spanning all samples, the identified segments comprised about 62 TRBV and around 13 TRBJ. TCRdb analysed the multiplex PCR reads with MiXCR anew, one entry per CDR3 protein. The V and J calls were not made by the authors but by TCRdb's processing. The data hold 400,000 to 500,000 distinct CDR3 sequences, with under 25% observed a single time. As concerns this clonotype: Antigen specificity is unknown.

The input for sequencing was peripheral blood mononuclear cells (PBMCs), taken when the disease was refractory, from a patient treated with antithyroid drugs. The TCR was taken from a female donor with Graves disease. This chain connects TRBV6-1 to TRBJ2-7, with 9 nucleotides matching TRBD2. For the CDR3, the DNA is TGTGCCAGCGACGGGACTAGCCGGGGCGAGCAGTACTTC. It yields the protein CASDGTSRGEQYF.